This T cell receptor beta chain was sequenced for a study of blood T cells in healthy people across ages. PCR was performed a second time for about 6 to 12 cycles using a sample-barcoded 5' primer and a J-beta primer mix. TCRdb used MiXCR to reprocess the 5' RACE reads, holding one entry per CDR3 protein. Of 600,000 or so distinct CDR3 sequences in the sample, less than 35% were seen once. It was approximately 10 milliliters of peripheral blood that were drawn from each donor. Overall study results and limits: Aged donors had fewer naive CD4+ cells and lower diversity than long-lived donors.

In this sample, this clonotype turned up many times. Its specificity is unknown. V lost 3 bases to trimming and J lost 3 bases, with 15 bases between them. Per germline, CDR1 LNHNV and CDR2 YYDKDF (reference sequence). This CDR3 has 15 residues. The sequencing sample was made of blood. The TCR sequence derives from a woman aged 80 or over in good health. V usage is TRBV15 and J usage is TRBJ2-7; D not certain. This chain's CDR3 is CATSRDRVGNYEQYF. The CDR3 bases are TGTGCCACCAGCAGGGACCGGGTCGGAAACTACGAGCAGTACTTC. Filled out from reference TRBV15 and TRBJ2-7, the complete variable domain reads DAMVIQNPRYQVTQFGKPVTLSCSQTLNHNVMYWYQQKSSQAPKLLFHYYDKDFNNEADTPDNFQSRRPNTSFCFLDIRSPGLGDTAMYLCATSRDRVGNYEQYFGPGTRLTVT.